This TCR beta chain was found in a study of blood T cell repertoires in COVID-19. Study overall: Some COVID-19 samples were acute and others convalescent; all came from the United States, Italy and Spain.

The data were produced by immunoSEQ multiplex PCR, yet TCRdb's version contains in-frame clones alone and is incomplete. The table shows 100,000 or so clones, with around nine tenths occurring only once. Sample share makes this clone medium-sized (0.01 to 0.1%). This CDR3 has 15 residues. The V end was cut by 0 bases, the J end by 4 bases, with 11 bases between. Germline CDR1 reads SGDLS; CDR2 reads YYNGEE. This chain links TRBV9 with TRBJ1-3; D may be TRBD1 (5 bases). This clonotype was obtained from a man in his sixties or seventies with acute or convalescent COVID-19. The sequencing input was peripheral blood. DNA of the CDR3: TGTGCCAGCAGCGTAGTCGGCGGGACGGGAAACACCATATATTTT. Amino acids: CASSVVGGTGNTIYF.